These 5 T cell receptor beta chains were sequenced from one sample in a study of shared clonotypes between healthy human individuals. Measured with immunoSEQ multiplex PCR; TCRdb has only the in-frame clones, and not every one. This table holds around 1 million clones, roughly 72% found once. What was sequenced was memory CD4+ T cells sorted from blood. The subset was: CD45RA-negative fraction. These receptors came from a man between 18 and 35 years old in good health.

This rearrangement joins TRBV30 to TRBJ1-6; D gene uncertain. Trimming pared 0 bases from V and 5 bases from J, leaving 5 bases between. The CDR3 runs 13 residues. Germline CDR1 and CDR2: GTSNPN and SVGIG (reference sequence). The CDR3 is CAWSVQNNSPLHF. The DNA of the CDR3 is TGTGCCTGGAGTGTGCAGAATAATTCACCCCTCCACTTT.

The chain combines TRBV7-9 with TRBJ1-4, with 7 bases fitting TRBD1. V trimming: 7 bases; J trimming: 8 bases; junction bases outside the gene matches: 16. Germline CDR1 SEHNR, CDR2 FQNEAQ (reference sequence). CDR3 size: 16 residues. CDR3 nucleotide sequence: TGTGCCAGCAACTCAGCCCTGACAGGGAAAAGGGAAAAACTGTTTTTT. Protein: CASNSALTGKREKLFF.

The J gene is TRBJ1-1, the V gene TRBV10-1; TRBD1 matches 11 bases. V dropped 2 bases and J dropped 7; count of bases not matched to a gene: 3. The CDR3 consists of 14 residues. From germline, CDR1 is WNHNN and CDR2 SYGVQD (reference sequence). The CDR3 reads CASSEQGQGVEAFF. The CDR3 nucleotides are TGCGCCAGCAGTGAGCAGGGACAGGGGGTTGAAGCTTTCTTT.

The genes are TRBV11-2 and TRBJ1-3, with a possible D match to TRBD1 (6 bases). V lost 5 bases and J 2 bases, leaving 16 bases between the germline ends. This CDR3 has 16 amino acids. CDR1 SGHAT and CDR2 FQNNGV come from the germline V gene. CDR3 nucleotides: TGTGCCAGCAGCCCCCGAGGGGGGGGTACTGGAAACACCATATATTTT. This sequence encodes CASSPRGGGTGNTIYF.

This clone was seen only a few times. V and J are TRBV10-3 and TRBJ1-4; 8 nucleotides agree with TRBD1. The germline V gene encodes CDR1 ENHRY and CDR2 SYGVKD. V was clipped by 4 bases and J by 4 bases; unmatched bases: 5. The CDR3 totals 15 residues. The CDR3 nucleotides read TGTGCCATCAGTGCCAGGGGGCCTAGTAATGAAAAACTGTTTTTT. This codes for CAISARGPSNEKLFF.